The following is a TCR beta chain sequence with its context. Its specificity is not known. TCRdb's copy holds only in-frame clones and misses some; the assay was immunoSEQ multiplex PCR. The sample lists about 120,000 clones; 91% were seen once. The data belong to a study of T cell responses to AZD1222 COVID-19 vaccine. Study-wide points: Elevations in Spike-specific TCR breadth and depth followed administration of two AZD1222 doses.

This CDR3 has 18 amino acids. After removal of 3 bases from V and 4 bases from J, the junction contained 15 bases not matched to a gene. Germline CDR1 LGHNA, CDR2 YNFKEQ. This clonotype was sampled from an adult in good health. V and J are TRBV4-2 and TRBJ1-2; 9 bases fit TRBD1. This material consisted of peripheral blood, taken on day 0 of AZD1222 vaccination. CDR3 sequence: CASSHDRRDREESYGYTF. The CDR3 bases are TGTGCCAGCAGCCATGACCGACGGGACAGGGAGGAGTCCTATGGCTACACCTTC.